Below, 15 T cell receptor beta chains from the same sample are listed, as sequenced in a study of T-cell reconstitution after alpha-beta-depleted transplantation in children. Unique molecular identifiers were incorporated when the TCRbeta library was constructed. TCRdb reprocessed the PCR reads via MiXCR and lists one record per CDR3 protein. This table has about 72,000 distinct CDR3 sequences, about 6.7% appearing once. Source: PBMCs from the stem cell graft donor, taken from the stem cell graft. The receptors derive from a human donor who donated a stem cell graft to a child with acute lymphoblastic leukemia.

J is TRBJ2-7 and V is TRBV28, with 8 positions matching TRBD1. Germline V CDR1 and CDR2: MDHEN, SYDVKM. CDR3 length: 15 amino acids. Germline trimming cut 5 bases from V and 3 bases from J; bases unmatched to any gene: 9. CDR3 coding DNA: TGTGCCAGCAGTGCTCCGGGACAGGTATTCTACGAGCAGTACTTC. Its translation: CASSAPGQVFYEQYF.

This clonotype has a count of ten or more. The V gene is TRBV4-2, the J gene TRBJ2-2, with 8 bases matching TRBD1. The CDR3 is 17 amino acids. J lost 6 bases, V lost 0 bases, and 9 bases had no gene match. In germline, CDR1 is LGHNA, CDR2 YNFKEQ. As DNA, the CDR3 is TGTGCCAGCAGCCAAGAACCGACAGGGGTAAAACCCGGGGAGCTGTTTTTT. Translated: CASSQEPTGVKPGELFF.

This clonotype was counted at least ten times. CDR3 DNA: TGCGCCAGCACCCCGGCAGGGCTCATCGGGGAGCTGTTTTTT. This encodes CASTPAGLIGELFF. This chain connects TRBV5-1 to TRBJ2-2, with D possibly being TRBD1 (5 bases). This CDR3 is 14 amino acids long. Trimming pared 6 bases from V and 7 bases from J, leaving 16 bases between. Germline V gene sequence: CDR1 SGHRS, CDR2 YFSETQ.

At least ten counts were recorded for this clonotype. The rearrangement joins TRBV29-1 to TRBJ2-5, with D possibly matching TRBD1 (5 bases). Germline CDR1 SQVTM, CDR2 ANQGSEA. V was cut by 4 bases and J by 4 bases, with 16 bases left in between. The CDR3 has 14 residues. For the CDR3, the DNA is TGCAGCGTTGTAGGGCAGGGCGGCGTAGAGACCCAGTACTTC. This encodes CSVVGQGGVETQYF.

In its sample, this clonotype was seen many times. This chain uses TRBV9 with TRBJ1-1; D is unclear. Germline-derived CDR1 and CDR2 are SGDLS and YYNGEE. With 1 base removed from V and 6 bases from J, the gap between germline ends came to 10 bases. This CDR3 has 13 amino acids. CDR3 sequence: CASSVMGSPEAFF. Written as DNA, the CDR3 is TGTGCCAGCAGCGTAATGGGGTCCCCTGAAGCTTTCTTT.

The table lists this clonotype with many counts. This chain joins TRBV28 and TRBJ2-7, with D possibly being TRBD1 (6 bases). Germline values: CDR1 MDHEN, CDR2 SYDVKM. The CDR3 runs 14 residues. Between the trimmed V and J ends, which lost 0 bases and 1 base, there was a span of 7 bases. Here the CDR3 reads CASSLWRGSYEQYF. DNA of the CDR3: TGTGCCAGCAGTTTATGGAGGGGGTCCTACGAGCAGTACTTC.

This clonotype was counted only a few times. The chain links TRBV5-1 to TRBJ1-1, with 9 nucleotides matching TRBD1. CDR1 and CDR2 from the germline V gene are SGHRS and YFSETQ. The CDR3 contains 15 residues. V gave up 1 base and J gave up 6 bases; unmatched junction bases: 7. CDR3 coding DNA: TGCGCCAGCAGCTTGCGAACAGGGGGCTTGGCTGAAGCTTTCTTT. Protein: CASSLRTGGLAEAFF.

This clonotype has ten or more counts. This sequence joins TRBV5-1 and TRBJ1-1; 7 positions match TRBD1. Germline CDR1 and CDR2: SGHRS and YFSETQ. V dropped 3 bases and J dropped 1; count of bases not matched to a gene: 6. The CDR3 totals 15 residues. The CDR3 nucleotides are TGCGCCAGCAGCTCAACTCGGACAGGGAACACTGAAGCTTTCTTT. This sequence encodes CASSSTRTGNTEAFF.

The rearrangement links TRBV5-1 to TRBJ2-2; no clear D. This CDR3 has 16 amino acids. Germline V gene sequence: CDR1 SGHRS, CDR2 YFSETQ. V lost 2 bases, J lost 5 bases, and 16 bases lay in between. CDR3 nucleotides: TGCGCCAGCAGCTTTGCCTCTAACCCACCAACCGGGGAGCTGTTTTTT. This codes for CASSFASNPPTGELFF.

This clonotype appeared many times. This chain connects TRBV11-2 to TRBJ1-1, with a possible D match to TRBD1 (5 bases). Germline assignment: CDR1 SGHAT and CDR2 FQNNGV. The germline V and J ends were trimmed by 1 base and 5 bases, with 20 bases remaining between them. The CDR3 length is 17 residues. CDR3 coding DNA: TGTGCCAGCAGCTTAGTAAGGCGCGAGGGGCGTAAAACTGAAGCTTTCTTT. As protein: CASSLVRREGRKTEAFF.

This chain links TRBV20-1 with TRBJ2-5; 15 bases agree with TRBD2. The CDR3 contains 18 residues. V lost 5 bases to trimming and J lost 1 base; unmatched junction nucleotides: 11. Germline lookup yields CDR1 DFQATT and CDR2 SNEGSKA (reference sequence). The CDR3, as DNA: TGCAGTGCTCTTTTACCGGGACTAGCGGGAGGCCCCCAAGAGACCCAGTACTTC. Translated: CSALLPGLAGGPQETQYF.

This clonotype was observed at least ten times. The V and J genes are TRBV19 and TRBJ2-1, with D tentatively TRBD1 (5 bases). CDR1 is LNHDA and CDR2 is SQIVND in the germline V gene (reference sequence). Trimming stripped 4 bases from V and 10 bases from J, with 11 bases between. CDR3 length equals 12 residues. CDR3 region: CASSRAGNEQFF. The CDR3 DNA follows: TGTGCCAGTAGTAGGGCAGGGAACGAGCAGTTCTTC.

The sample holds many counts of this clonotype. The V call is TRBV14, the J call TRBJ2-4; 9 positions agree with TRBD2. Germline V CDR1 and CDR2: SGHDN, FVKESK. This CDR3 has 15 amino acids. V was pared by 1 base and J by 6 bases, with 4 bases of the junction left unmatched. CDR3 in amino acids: CASSQVVAGVNIQYF. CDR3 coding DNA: TGTGCCAGCAGCCAAGTGGTAGCGGGGGTAAACATTCAGTACTTC.

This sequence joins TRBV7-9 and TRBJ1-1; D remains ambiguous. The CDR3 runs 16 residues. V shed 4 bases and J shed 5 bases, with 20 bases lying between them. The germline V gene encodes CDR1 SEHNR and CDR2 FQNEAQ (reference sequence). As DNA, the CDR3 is TGTGCCAGCAGCTGGCCTCCCCGTCCATTAGGGACTGAAGCTTTCTTT. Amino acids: CASSWPPRPLGTEAFF.

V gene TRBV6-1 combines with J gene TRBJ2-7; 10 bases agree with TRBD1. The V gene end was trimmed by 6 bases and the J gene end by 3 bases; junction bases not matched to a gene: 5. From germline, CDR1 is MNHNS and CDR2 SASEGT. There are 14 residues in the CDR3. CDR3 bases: TGTGCCAGCAGACAAGACAGGGGGCTCTACGAGCAGTACTTC. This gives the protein CASRQDRGLYEQYF.